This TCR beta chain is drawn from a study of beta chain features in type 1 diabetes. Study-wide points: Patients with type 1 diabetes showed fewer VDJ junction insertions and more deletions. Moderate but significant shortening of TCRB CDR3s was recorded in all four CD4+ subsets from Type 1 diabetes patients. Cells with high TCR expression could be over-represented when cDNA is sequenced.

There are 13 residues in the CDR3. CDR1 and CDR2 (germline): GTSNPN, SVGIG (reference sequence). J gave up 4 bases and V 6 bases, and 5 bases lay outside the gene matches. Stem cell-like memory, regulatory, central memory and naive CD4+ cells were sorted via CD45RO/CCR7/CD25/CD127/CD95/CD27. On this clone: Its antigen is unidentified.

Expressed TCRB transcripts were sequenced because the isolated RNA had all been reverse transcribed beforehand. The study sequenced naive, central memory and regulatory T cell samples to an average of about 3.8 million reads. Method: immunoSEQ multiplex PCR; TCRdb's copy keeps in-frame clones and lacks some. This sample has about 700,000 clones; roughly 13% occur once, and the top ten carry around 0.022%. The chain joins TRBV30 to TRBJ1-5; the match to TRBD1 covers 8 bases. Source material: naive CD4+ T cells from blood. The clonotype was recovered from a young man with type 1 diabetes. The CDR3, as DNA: TGTGCCTGTAGCGACAGGGGTAATCAGCCCCAGCATTTT. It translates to CACSDRGNQPQHF. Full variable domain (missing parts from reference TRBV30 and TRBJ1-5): SQTIHQWPATLVQPVGSPLSLECTVEGTSNPNLYWYRQAAGRGLQLLFYSVGIGQISSEVPQNLSASRPQDRQFILSSKKLLLSDSGFYLCACSDRGNQPQHFGDGTRLSIL.